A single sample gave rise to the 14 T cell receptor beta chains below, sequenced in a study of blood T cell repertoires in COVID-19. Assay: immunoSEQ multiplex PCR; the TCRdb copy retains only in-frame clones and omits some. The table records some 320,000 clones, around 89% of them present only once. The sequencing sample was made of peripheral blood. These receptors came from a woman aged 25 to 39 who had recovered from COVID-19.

CDR3 loop: CANGVSGANVLTF. Here the CDR3 DNA reads TGTGCCAACGGGGTATCTGGGGCCAACGTCCTGACTTTC. The chain combines TRBV6-6 with TRBJ2-6, with TRBD2 as a possible D gene (5 bases). Germline values: CDR1 MNHNY, CDR2 SVGAGI (reference sequence). Trimming took off 10 bases at V and 1 base at J, with 8 bases between the two ends. This CDR3 contains 13 residues.

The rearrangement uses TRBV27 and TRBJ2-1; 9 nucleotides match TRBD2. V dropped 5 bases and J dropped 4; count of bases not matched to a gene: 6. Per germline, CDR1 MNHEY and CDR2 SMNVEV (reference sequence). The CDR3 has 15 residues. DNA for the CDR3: TGTGCCAGCAGTCTTACTAGCGGGCCTTACAATGAGCAGTTCTTC. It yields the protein CASSLTSGPYNEQFF.

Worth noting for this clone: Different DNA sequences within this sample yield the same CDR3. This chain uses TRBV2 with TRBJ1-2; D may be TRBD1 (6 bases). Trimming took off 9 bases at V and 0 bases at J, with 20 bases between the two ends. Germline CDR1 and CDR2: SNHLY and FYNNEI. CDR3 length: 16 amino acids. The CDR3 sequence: CARSSGQGAANYGYTF. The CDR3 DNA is TGTGCCAGATCCTCGGGACAAGGGGCAGCTAACTATGGCTACACCTTC.

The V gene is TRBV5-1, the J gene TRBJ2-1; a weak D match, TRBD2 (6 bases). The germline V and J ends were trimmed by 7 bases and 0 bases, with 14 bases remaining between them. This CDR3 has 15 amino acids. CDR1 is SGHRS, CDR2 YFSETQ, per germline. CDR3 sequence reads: CASCAGSSSYNEQFF. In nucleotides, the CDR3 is TGCGCCAGCTGTGCGGGGTCGAGCTCCTACAATGAGCAGTTCTTC. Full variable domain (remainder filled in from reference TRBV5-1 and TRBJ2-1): KAGVTQTPRYLIKTRGQQVTLSCSPISGHRSVSWYQQTPGQGLQFLFEYFSETQRNKGNFPGRFSGRQFSNSRSEMNVSTLELGDSALYLCASCAGSSSYNEQFFGPGTRLTVL.

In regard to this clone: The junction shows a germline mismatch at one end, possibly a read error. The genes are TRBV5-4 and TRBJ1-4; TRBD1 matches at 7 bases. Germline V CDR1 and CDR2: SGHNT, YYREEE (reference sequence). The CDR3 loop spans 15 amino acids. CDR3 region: CASSLRQGANEKLFF. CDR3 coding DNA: TGTGCCAGCAGCTTAAGACAGGGTGCTAACGAAAAACTGTTTTTT.

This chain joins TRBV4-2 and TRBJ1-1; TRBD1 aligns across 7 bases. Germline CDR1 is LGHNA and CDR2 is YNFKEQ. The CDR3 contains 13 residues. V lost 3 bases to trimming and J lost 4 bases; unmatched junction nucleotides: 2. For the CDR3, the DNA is TGTGCCAGCAGCCATCACAGGGGCACTGAAGCTTTCTTT. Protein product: CASSHHRGTEAFF.

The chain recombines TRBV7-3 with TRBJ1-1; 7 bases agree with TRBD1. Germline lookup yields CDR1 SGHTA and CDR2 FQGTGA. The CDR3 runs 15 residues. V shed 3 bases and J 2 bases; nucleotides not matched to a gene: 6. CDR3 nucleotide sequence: TGTGCCAGCAGCTTCCAAACAGGGGTAAACACTGAAGCTTTCTTT. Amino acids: CASSFQTGVNTEAFF.

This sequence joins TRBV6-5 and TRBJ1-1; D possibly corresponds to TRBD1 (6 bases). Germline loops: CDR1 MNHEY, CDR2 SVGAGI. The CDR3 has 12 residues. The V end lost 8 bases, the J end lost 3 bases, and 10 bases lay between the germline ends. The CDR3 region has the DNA TGTGCCAGCTACAGGGTACACACTGAAGCTTTCTTT. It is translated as CASYRVHTEAFF.

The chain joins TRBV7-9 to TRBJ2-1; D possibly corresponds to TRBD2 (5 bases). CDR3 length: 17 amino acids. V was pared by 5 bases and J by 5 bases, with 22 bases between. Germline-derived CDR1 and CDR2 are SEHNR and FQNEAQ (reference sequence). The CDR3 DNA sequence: TGTGCCAGCAGCGACGGACTCCTCCTCGGATCACACAATGAGCAGTTCTTC. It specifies CASSDGLLLGSHNEQFF. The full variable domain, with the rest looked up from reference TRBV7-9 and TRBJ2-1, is DTGVSQNPRHKITKRGQNVTFRCDPISEHNRLYWYRQTLGQGPEFLTYFQNEAQLEKSRLLSDRFSAERPKGSFSTLEIQRTEQGDSAMYLCASSDGLLLGSHNEQFFGPGTRLTVL.

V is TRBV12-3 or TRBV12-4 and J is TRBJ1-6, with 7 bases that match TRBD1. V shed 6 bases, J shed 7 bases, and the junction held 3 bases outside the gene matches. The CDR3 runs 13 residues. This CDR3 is CASRTGRNSPLHF. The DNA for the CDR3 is TGTGCCAGCAGGACAGGGAGAAATTCACCCCTCCACTTT.

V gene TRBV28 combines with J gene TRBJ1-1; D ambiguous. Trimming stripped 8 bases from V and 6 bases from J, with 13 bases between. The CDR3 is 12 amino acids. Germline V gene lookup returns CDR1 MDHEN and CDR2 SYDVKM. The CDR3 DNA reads TGTGCCAGCCCGAATTCACAGTCTGAAGCTTTCTTT. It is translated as CASPNSQSEAFF.

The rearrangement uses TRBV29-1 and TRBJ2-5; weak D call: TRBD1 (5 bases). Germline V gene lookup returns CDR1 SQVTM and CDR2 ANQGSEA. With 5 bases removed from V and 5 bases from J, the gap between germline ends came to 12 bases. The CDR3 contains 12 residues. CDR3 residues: CSVLQGEETQYF. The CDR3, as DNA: TGCAGCGTTCTTCAGGGCGAGGAGACCCAGTACTTC.

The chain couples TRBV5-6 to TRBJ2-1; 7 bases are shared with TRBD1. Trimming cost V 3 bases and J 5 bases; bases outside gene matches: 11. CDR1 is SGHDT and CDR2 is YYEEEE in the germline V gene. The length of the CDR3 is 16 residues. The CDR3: CASSSNLGTANNEQFF. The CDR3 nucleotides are TGTGCCAGCAGCTCCAACCTAGGGACAGCGAACAATGAGCAGTTCTTC.

This chain's CDR3 is CASSTSAGTGIGKLFF. CDR3 in DNA: TGTGCCAGCAGCACGAGTGCCGGGACAGGGATCGGGAAACTGTTTTTT. This rearrangement joins TRBV11-2 to TRBJ1-4; 9 bases are a match to TRBD1. Per the germline V gene, CDR1 is SGHAT and CDR2 is FQNNGV. The CDR3 contains 16 residues. V lost 5 bases to trimming and J lost 11 bases; unmatched junction nucleotides: 15. Looking up the rest from reference TRBV11-2 and TRBJ1-4 gives the full variable domain: EAGVAQSPRYKIIEKRQSVAFWCNPISGHATLYWYQQILGQGPKLLIQFQNNGVVDDSQLPKDRFSAERLKGVDSTLKIQPAKLEDSAVYLCASSTSAGTGIGKLFFGSGTQLSVL.